Following are 8 T cell receptor beta chains from one sample sequenced in a study of blood T cell repertoires in COVID-19 (dated by TCRdb to the early 2020s). The method behind the library was the immunoSEQ multiplex PCR assay. The source is immuneACCESS, and TCRdb retained only in-frame sequences with V and J called. Part of the clones is not carried over; for the studies checked, unresolved V genes explain less than half of this, and the remainder is unexplained. This sample holds fewer than 80,000 clones; 85% to 90% were observed only once. The ten largest clones take up 1% of the sample. The sequenced sample was peripheral blood. The source of these receptors is a man between 65 and 85 years old with acute or convalescent COVID-19.

The CDR3 sequence is CASSVGRVNEQYF. In DNA, the CDR3 is TGTGCCAGCAGCGTTGGCAGGGTGAACGAGCAGTACTTC. This chain connects TRBV9 to TRBJ2-7; TRBD1 might be the D (5 bases). Deletions cut 2 bases from V and 5 bases from J, with 11 bases between. CDR1 SGDLS and CDR2 YYNGEE come from the germline V gene. The CDR3 covers 13 residues.

The chain carries TRBV6-5 and TRBJ2-2, with TRBD1 identical over 10 bases. The CDR3 length is 16 residues. V dropped 2 bases and J dropped 4; count of bases not matched to a gene: 4. The V gene's germline CDR1 is MNHEY and CDR2 SVGAGI. Here the CDR3 reads CASSYSGTGVTGELFF. The CDR3 DNA reads as TGTGCCAGCAGTTACAGCGGGACAGGGGTCACCGGGGAGCTGTTTTTT.

The chain joins TRBV7-8 to TRBJ2-7; TRBD1 aligns across 7 bases. The germline V gene has CDR1 SGHVS and CDR2 FQNEAQ. This CDR3 comprises 14 residues. The V segment lost 5 bases and the J segment 1 base; nucleotides outside the gene matches: 5. The CDR3 loop reads CASSARDSSYEQYF. CDR3 DNA: TGTGCCAGCAGCGCCCGGGACAGTTCCTACGAGCAGTACTTC.

This chain uses TRBV7-2 with TRBJ2-5; D gene ambiguous. The ends were cut back, 3 bases at V and 2 bases at J, with 7 bases in the middle. Germline V gives CDR1 SGHTA, CDR2 FQGNSA. CDR3 length: 13 amino acids. The CDR3 nucleotides are TGTGCCAGCAGCTTCTTGGCACAAGAGACCCAGTACTTC. Translating it yields CASSFLAQETQYF.

This clone is a singleton in its sample. The chain has TRBV3-1 (or the pseudogene TRBV3-2) and TRBJ1-5; no clear D gene. CDR1 LGHDT and CDR2 YNNKEL come from the germline V gene (reference sequence). Trimming took 1 base from V and 0 from J, leaving 7 bases between them. The CDR3 contains 15 residues. CDR3 amino acids: CASSQGGISNQPQHF. The CDR3 DNA reads TGTGCCAGCAGCCAAGGAGGGATTAGCAATCAGCCCCAGCATTTT.

The genes are TRBV5-1 and TRBJ1-3; a weak D match, TRBD1 (5 bases). The germline V and J ends were trimmed by 0 bases and 0 bases, with 13 bases remaining between them. Per germline, CDR1 SGHRS and CDR2 YFSETQ. CDR3 size: 17 residues. The CDR3 sequence is CASSLVWGSSSGNTIYF. The CDR3 nucleotides read TGCGCCAGCAGCTTGGTTTGGGGCAGCTCCTCTGGAAACACCATATATTTT.

Regarding this clone: One junction end disagrees with the germline gene, perhaps due to a read error. The CDR3 DNA reads TGTGCCAGCAGTTACGGGAGTCGTGGCAACATTGAAGCTTTCTTT. Amino acids: CASSYGSRGNIEAFF. The rearrangement uses TRBV6-5 and TRBJ1-1; D ambiguous. The V gene's germline CDR1 is MNHEY and CDR2 SVGAGI. The CDR3 sequence is 15 residues long.

The chain has TRBV29-1 and TRBJ1-5, with D possibly matching TRBD1 (5 bases). V lost 6 bases, J lost 1 base, and 10 bases lay in between. The CDR3 contains 13 residues. Germline V gene data show CDR1 as SQVTM and CDR2 as ANQGSEA. CDR3 DNA: TGCAGCGTCTTAACAGGAAGCAATCAGCCCCAGCATTTT. Translating it yields CSVLTGSNQPQHF.